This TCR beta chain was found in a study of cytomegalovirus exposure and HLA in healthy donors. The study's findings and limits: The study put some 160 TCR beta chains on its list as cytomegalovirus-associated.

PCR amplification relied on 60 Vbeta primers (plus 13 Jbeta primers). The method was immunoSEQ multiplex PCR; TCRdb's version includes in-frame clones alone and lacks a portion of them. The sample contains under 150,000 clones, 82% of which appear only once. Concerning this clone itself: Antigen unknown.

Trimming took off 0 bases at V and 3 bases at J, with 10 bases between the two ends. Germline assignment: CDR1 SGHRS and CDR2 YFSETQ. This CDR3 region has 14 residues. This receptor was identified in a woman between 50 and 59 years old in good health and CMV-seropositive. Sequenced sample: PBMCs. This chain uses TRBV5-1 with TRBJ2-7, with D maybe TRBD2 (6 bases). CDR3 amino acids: CASSLGGLDYEQYF. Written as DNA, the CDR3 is TGCGCCAGCAGCTTGGGGGGACTTGACTACGAGCAGTACTTC.